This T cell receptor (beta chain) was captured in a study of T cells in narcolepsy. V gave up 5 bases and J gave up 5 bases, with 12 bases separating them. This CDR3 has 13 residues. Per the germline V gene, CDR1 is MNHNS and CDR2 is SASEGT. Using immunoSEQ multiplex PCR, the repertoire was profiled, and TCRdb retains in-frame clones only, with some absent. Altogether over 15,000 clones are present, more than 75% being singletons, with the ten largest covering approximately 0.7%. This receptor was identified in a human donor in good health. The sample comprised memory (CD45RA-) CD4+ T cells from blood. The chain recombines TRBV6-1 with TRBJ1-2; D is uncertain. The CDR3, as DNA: TGTGCCAGCAGTCCGCTAGGGCATTATGGCTACACCTTC. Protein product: CASSPLGHYGYTF.